This T cell receptor beta chain was sequenced during a study of CD8 T cells in ankylosing spondylitis. Per germline, CDR1 SGHRS and CDR2 YFSETQ. The V gene end was trimmed by 3 bases and the J gene end by 5 bases; junction bases not matched to a gene: 4. The CDR3 covers 13 residues. Study findings and constraints: The clones that were linked to disease were reported to be significantly enriched in matched synovial fluid samples from ankylosing spondylitis patients. Disease-linked clones, CD8+, were relatively rare in peripheral blood.

Quantitative barcoded 5'-RACE was used to prepare TCR beta libraries. TCRdb processed the 5' RACE reads anew with MiXCR; each CDR3 protein has one entry. The sample gives 130,000 or so distinct CDR3 sequences, about 6.4% of which show up once; 9.5% to 15% is in the top ten. In this sample, this clonotype turned up many times. The antigen is not known. This chain uses TRBV5-1 with TRBJ1-2; the match to TRBD1 covers 7 bases. This clonotype was sampled from a male donor with ankylosing spondylitis or in good health (not recorded which). The sequenced material came from blood, either unsorted or a sorted T cell fraction (not recorded which). The CDR3 nucleotides are TGCGCCAGCAGCTCCGGGACAGAGTATGGCTACACCTTC. Amino acids: CASSSGTEYGYTF.